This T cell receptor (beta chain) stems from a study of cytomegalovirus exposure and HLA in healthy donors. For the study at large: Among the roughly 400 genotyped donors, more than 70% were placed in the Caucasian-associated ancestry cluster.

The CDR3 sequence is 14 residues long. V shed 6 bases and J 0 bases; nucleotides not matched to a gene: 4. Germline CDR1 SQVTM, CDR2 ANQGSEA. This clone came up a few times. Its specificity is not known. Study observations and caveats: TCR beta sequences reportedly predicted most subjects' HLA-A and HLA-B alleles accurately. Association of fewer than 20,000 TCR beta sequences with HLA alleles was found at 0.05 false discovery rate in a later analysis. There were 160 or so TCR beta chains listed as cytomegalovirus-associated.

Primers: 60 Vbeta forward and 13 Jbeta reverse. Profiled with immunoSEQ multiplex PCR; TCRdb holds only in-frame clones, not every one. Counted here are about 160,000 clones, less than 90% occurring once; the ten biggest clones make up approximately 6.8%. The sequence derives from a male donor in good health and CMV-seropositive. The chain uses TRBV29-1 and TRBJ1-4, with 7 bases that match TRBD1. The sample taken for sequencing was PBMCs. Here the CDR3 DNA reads TGCAGCGTGCAAACAGGGGCAACTAATGAAAAACTGTTTTTT. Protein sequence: CSVQTGATNEKLFF.